One sample yielded the 19 T cell receptor beta chains listed below, sequenced in a study of blood T cell repertoires in COVID-19 (dated by TCRdb to the early 2020s). The library was built by means of the immunoSEQ multiplex PCR assay. The immuneACCESS repertoire file appears here via TCRdb, limited to in-frame rearrangements. These files lack a portion of the clones; in checked studies, under half of the deficit traces to unresolved V genes, and the cause of the others is not known. The sample table lists around 250,000 clones, 88% of them with a count of one. The ten largest clones capture around 3.2% of the sample. The sequencing sample was made of PBMCs or T cells enriched from blood (not recorded which). The receptors shown here come from a woman aged 40 to 50 who had been exposed to COVID-19.

This chain links TRBV4-3 with TRBJ1-2; weak D call: TRBD1 (5 bases). This CDR3 has 16 amino acids. V lost 0 bases and J 5 bases, leaving 16 bases between the germline ends. Per the germline V gene, CDR1 is LGHNA and CDR2 is YSLEER. The CDR3 reads CASSQEGSRVSYGYTF. Here the CDR3 DNA reads TGCGCCAGCAGCCAAGAGGGCAGCAGGGTCTCTTATGGCTACACCTTC.

This clone showed up just a few times. The CDR3 loop is CASSPGGAWEQFF. The CDR3, as DNA: TGTGCCAGCAGTCCCGGGGGGGCGTGGGAGCAGTTCTTC. The chain joins TRBV7-2 to TRBJ2-1; 8 positions agree with TRBD2. The ends lost 6 bases at V and 10 bases at J; junction bases unmatched: 8. The germline gives CDR1 SGHTA, CDR2 FQGNSA. This CDR3 spans 13 amino acids. Combining the CDR3 with reference TRBV7-2 and TRBJ2-1 gives the whole variable domain GAGVSQSPSNKVTEKGKDVELRCDPISGHTALYWYRQSLGQGLEFLIYFQGNSAPDKSGLPSDRFSAERTGGSVSTLTIQRTQQEDSAVYLCASSPGGAWEQFFGPGTRLTVL.

The rearrangement joins TRBV10-3 to TRBJ1-6; unclear D gene. The CDR3 consists of 13 residues. V lost 2 bases and J 10 bases, leaving 9 bases between the germline ends. Germline V gene data show CDR1 as ENHRY and CDR2 as SYGVKD. CDR3 sequence (DNA): TGTGCCATCAGTGAGGGTCAACTATCACCCCTCCACTTT. It is translated as CAISEGQLSPLHF.

The rearrangement links TRBV21-1 to TRBJ1-2; no check of the table's D call, TRBD1, against the DNA was made. TRBV21-1 represents a pseudogene. This CDR3 is 15 amino acids long. CDR3 in DNA: TGTGCCAGCAGCAACCCCGGGACACTCGTCTATGGCTACACCTTC. This translates into CASSNPGTLVYGYTF.

The V call is TRBV5-1, the J call TRBJ2-7; 8 bases agree with TRBD1. Germline values: CDR1 SGHRS, CDR2 YFSETQ. This CDR3 spans 15 amino acids. Trimming cost V 2 bases and J 2 bases; bases outside gene matches: 6. CDR3 amino acids: CASSFGTGATYEQYF. The CDR3 DNA is TGCGCCAGCAGCTTCGGGACAGGAGCAACCTACGAGCAGTACTTC.

The V and J genes are TRBV11-2 and TRBJ2-1, with 7 bases that match TRBD2. The ends lost 5 bases at V and 7 bases at J; junction bases unmatched: 11. This CDR3 is built from 15 residues. Germline CDR1 and CDR2: SGHAT and FQNNGV. CDR3 bases: TGTGCCAGCAGCGCTCTAGCTAGCGGAGATAATGAGCAGTTCTTC. This translates into CASSALASGDNEQFF.

V usage is TRBV5-1 and J usage is TRBJ2-3, with TRBD1 identical over 10 bases. The CDR3 covers 16 residues. Germline CDR1 and CDR2: SGHRS and YFSETQ. V trimming: 0 bases; J trimming: 0 bases; junction bases outside the gene matches: 1. DNA of the CDR3: TGCGCCAGCAGCTTGGGACAGGGGGCTAGCACAGATACGCAGTATTTT. Translating it yields CASSLGQGASTDTQYF. The full variable domain, completed using reference TRBV5-1 and TRBJ2-3, is KAGVTQTPRYLIKTRGQQVTLSCSPISGHRSVSWYQQTPGQGLQFLFEYFSETQRNKGNFPGRFSGRQFSNSRSEMNVSTLELGDSALYLCASSLGQGASTDTQYFGPGTRLTVL.

The rearrangement uses TRBV18 and TRBJ1-6; TRBD1 aligns across 8 bases. V dropped 1 base and J dropped 8; count of bases not matched to a gene: 13. This CDR3 is built from 18 residues. The germline CDR1 and CDR2 sequences are KGHSH and LQKENI. The CDR3 sequence is CASSPRIGGQGGDSPLHF. CDR3 coding DNA: TGTGCCAGCTCACCACGAATCGGCGGACAGGGAGGGGATTCACCCCTCCACTTT.

With regard to this clone: The same CDR3 arises from other DNA sequences in this sample as well. The J gene is TRBJ1-1, the V gene TRBV4-3; TRBD1 might be the D (6 bases). With 0 bases removed from V and 1 base from J, the gap between germline ends came to 9 bases. The CDR3 has 15 residues. Germline V gene data show CDR1 as LGHNA and CDR2 as YSLEER. The CDR3 DNA is TGCGCCAGCAGCCAAGAAGTAGGGGGGAACACTGAAGCTTTCTTT. This encodes CASSQEVGGNTEAFF.

This clone showed up just a few times. The V gene is TRBV5-4, the J gene TRBJ1-1, with 10 bases matching TRBD1. This CDR3 comprises 18 residues. Germline lookup yields CDR1 SGHNT and CDR2 YYREEE (reference sequence). Trimming took 4 bases from V and 4 from J; bases not matched to a gene: 16. The CDR3 loop is CASSQGRGQGGRGTEAFF. The CDR3, as DNA: TGTGCCAGCAGCCAAGGCCGAGGACAGGGGGGCAGGGGCACTGAAGCTTTCTTT.

V usage is TRBV5-4 and J usage is TRBJ2-5, with D perhaps TRBD2 (7 bases). The CDR3 is made up of 13 amino acids. The germline V and J ends were trimmed by 6 bases and 9 bases, with 18 bases remaining between them. From germline, CDR1 is SGHNT and CDR2 YYREEE (reference sequence). CDR3 protein: CASNRGGRPAQYF. Here the CDR3 DNA reads TGTGCCAGCAACCGCGGGGGCCGACCGGCCCAGTACTTC.

The chain has TRBV24-1 and TRBJ1-2; the match to TRBD1 covers 7 bases. CDR3 length equals 14 residues. Germline V CDR1 and CDR2: KGHDR, SFDVKD. After removal of 3 bases from V and 4 bases from J, the junction contained 4 bases not matched to a gene. CDR3 coding DNA: TGTGCCACCAGTGATCTAGACAGGGCCTATGGCTACACCTTC. Protein: CATSDLDRAYGYTF.

This clone was counted a single time. The chain combines TRBV7-2 with TRBJ2-1, with D possibly matching TRBD2 (6 bases). The V and J ends lost 3 bases and 7 bases respectively, with 19 bases between them. The germline V gene encodes CDR1 SGHTA and CDR2 FQGNSA. The length of the CDR3 is 16 residues. CDR3 residues: CASSFDGGSAGNEQFF. CDR3 bases: TGTGCCAGCAGCTTTGACGGGGGTAGCGCAGGGAATGAGCAGTTCTTC.

V gene TRBV13 combines with J gene TRBJ2-3; 14 bases are shared with TRBD2. Looked up from germline, CDR1 is PRHDT and CDR2 is FYEKMQ (reference sequence). With 6 bases clipped from V and 4 bases from J, the junction kept 6 bases outside the gene matches. This CDR3 has 16 residues. The CDR3 DNA is TGTGCCAGCAGTTACAGACTAGCGGGGGGGTCAGATACGCAGTATTTT. Protein: CASSYRLAGGSDTQYF.

This chain links TRBV24-1 with TRBJ2-2; tentatively, D is TRBD1 (6 bases). Trimming pared 9 bases from V and 5 bases from J, leaving 18 bases between. The CDR3 covers 15 residues. Germline V lookup: CDR1 KGHDR, CDR2 SFDVKD. In DNA, the CDR3 is TGTGCCACCGCCAGCGGCAGGGGTAAAACCGGGGAGCTGTTTTTT. Translated: CATASGRGKTGELFF.

The chain recombines TRBV15 with TRBJ2-1; possibly TRBD2 for D (7 bases). The CDR3 is made up of 16 amino acids. V was shortened by 0 bases and J by 2 bases, with 11 bases between the two germline ends. From germline, CDR1 is LNHNV and CDR2 YYDKDF (reference sequence). The CDR3 nucleotides read TGTGCCACCAGCAGAGATCGAGGGGGGGCCTACAATGAGCAGTTCTTC. It is translated as CATSRDRGGAYNEQFF.

This rearrangement joins TRBV11-3 to TRBJ2-2; TRBD2 matches at 10 bases. Looked up from germline, CDR1 is SGHNT and CDR2 is YENEEA. The CDR3 totals 18 residues. V shed 5 bases, J shed 1 base, and the junction held 10 bases outside the gene matches. The CDR3 here is CASSAGLAPTLNTGELFF. The DNA of the CDR3 is TGTGCCAGCAGCGCGGGACTAGCGCCTACACTGAACACCGGGGAGCTGTTTTTT. Together with reference TRBV11-3 and TRBJ2-2, the CDR3 gives the full variable domain: EAGVVQSPRYKIIEKKQPVAFWCNPISGHNTLYWYLQNLGQGPELLIRYENEEAVDDSQLPKDRFSAERLKGVDSTLKIQPAELGDSAVYLCASSAGLAPTLNTGELFFGEGSRLTVL.

The chain recombines TRBV12-3 or TRBV12-4 with TRBJ1-2; a weak D match, TRBD1 (5 bases). The CDR3 runs 13 residues. Trimming shortened V by 3 bases and J by 8 bases, and 13 bases separated the two germline ends. CDR3 sequence reads: CASSFAQANGYTF. Written as DNA, the CDR3 is TGTGCCAGCAGTTTCGCACAGGCAAACGGCTACACCTTC.

Note on this clone: One junction end disagrees with the germline gene, perhaps due to a read error. The chain employs TRBV5-1 and TRBJ2-1, with 7 bases identical to TRBD2. This CDR3 comprises 16 residues. Germline CDR1 reads SGHRS; CDR2 reads YFSETQ. The CDR3 here is CASSLVTTSSHNEQFF. CDR3 nucleotides: TGTGCCAGCAGCTTAGTTACGACTAGCAGCCACAATGAGCAGTTCTTC.